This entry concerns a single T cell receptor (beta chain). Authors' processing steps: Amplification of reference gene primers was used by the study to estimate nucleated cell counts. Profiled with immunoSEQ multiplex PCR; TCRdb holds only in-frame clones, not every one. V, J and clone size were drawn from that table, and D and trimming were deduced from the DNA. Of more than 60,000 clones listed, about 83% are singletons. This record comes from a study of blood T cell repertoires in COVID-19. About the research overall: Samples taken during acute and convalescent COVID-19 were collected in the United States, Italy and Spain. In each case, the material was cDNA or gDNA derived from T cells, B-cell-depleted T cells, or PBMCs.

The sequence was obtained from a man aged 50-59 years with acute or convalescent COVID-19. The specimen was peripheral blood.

CDR3 protein: CASSQESRLPLHF. The CDR3 coding sequence is TGTGCCAGCAGCCAAGAAAGCAGGTTACCCCTCCACTTT. The rearrangement links TRBV14 to TRBJ1-6, with D unclear. CDR3 length equals 13 residues. CDR1 and CDR2 (germline): SGHDN, FVKESK. The ends were cut back, 0 bases at V and 12 bases at J, with 9 bases in the middle.